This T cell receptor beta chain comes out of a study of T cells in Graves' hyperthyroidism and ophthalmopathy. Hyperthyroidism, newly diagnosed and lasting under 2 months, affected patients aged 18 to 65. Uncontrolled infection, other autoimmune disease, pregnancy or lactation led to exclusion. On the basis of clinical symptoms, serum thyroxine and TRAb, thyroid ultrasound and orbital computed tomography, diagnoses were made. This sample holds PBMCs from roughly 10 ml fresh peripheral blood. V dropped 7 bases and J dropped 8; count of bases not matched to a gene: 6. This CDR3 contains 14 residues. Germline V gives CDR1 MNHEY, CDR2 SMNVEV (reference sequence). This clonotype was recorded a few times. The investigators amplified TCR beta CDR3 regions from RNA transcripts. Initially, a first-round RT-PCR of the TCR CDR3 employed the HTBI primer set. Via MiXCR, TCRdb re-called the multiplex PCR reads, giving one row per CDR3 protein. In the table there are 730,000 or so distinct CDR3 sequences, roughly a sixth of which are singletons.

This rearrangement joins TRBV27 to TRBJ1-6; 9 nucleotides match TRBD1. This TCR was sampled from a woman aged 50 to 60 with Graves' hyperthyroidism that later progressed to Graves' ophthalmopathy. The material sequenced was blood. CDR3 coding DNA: TGTGCCAGCAAGCTGACAGGGGGGTATTCACCCCTCCACTTT. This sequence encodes CASKLTGGYSPLHF.